The sequence of this T cell receptor beta chain was determined in a study of T cells in narcolepsy. Findings and caveats of the study: Same-patient CSF and blood CD4+ T cell clonotypes included HCRT-specific and TRIB2-specific autoreactive ones.

A single count supports this clone. Its antigen is as yet unknown. Germline V gene lookup returns CDR1 SGHNT and CDR2 YYREEE (reference sequence). The junction had 4 bases not matched to a gene; V was cut back by 5 bases and J by 5 bases. The CDR3 contains 13 residues. Using immunoSEQ multiplex PCR, the repertoire was profiled, and TCRdb retains in-frame clones only, with some absent. The table has fewer than 35,000 clones, around four fifths seen once. This clonotype originated in a human donor with narcolepsy. Sequencing was carried out using CD45RA- memory CD4+ T cells from PBMCs. This rearrangement joins TRBV5-4 to TRBJ2-4; 7 nucleotides align to TRBD1. As DNA, the CDR3 is TGTGCCAGCAGTCGGGACAGCCAAAACATTCAGTACTTC. Translating gives CASSRDSQNIQYF.